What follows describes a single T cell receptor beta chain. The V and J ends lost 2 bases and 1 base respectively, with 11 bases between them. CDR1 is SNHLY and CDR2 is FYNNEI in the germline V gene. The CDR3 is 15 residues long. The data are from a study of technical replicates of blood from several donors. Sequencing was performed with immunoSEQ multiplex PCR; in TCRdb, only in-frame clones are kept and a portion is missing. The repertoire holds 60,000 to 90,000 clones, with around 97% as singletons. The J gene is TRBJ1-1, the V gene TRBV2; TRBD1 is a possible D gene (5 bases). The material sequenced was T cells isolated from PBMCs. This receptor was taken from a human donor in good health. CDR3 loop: CASSEMGGSNTEAFF. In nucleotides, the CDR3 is TGTGCCAGCAGTGAAATGGGGGGGTCGAACACTGAAGCTTTCTTT.